This is a list of T cell receptor beta chains from one sample in a study of cytomegalovirus exposure and HLA in healthy donors. Clones were read by immunoSEQ multiplex PCR, and TCRdb kept only the in-frame ones, dropping some. The profile shows some 170,000 clones, roughly 85% of them singletons. Material: PBMCs. Receptors originate from a man aged 35-49 years in good health and CMV-seropositive. CDR3s include the opening cysteine and the closing phenylalanine or tryptophan. The D gene is left open where the match is weak. Size values are once, few and many counts, or a class for expanded clones, and some rows have none.

TRBJ1-3 TRBV12-5 TRBD1 few CASARGQISGNTIYF TGTGCTAGTGCCCGGGGACAGATCTCTGGAAACACCATATATTTT
TRBJ2-3 TRBV5-1 - - CASSLQGRADTQYF TGCGCCAGCAGCCTACAGGGACGAGCAGATACGCAGTATTTT
TRBJ2-7 TRBV27 TRBD1 - CASSSAGTGGREQYF TGTGCCAGCAGTTCCGCCGGGACAGGGGGACGGGAGCAGTACTTC
TRBJ2-1 TRBV14 - - CASSPLGGPRVNEQFF TGTGCCAGCAGCCCCCTTGGCGGGCCGAGAGTGAATGAGCAGTTCTTC
TRBJ2-7 TRBV6-5 - - CASSLDPVNPYEQYF TGTGCCAGCAGTCTAGACCCGGTAAACCCCTACGAGCAGTACTTC
TRBJ1-4 TRBV6-5 - - CASSQQGTNEKLFF TGTGCCAGCAGTCAACAGGGAACTAATGAAAAACTGTTTTTT
TRBJ2-7 TRBV18 TRBD1 few CASSPGTDRYEQYF TGTGCCAGCTCACCGGGGACAGATCGCTACGAGCAGTACTTC
TRBJ2-2 TRBV6-5 TRBD2 few CASSKLAGGTGELFF TGTGCCAGCAGTAAACTAGCGGGAGGCACCGGGGAGCTGTTTTTT
TRBJ1-5 TRBV18 TRBD1 - CASSQDRDQPQHF TGTGCCAGCTCACAGGACAGGGATCAGCCCCAGCATTTT
TRBJ1-6 TRBV2 TRBD1 few CASSDPGGISPLHF TGTGCCAGCAGTGACCCAGGGGGAATTTCACCCCTCCACTTT
TRBJ1-1 TRBV19 TRBD1 once CASSIDRDTEAFF TGTGCCAGTAGTATCGACAGGGACACTGAAGCTTTCTTT
TRBJ2-3 TRBV28 TRBD2 - CASSLRTSGGTDTQYF TGTGCCAGCAGTCTCCGGACTAGCGGGGGCACAGATACGCAGTATTTT
TRBJ2-7 TRBV2 - - CASSPGDMREQYF TGTGCCAGCAGTCCAGGGGACATGAGAGAGCAGTACTTC
TRBJ1-2 TRBV19 - - CASSIGGLHTF TGTGCCAGTAGTATTGGAGGGTTACACACCTTC
TRBJ2-1 TRBV10-1 - - CASSPAAPYNEQFF TGCGCCAGCAGTCCCGCGGCCCCATACAATGAGCAGTTCTTC
TRBJ2-7 TRBV2 - - CASSPYGALTYEQYF TGTGCCAGCAGCCCATATGGGGCCCTTACCTACGAGCAGTACTTC
TRBJ2-1 TRBV5-1 TRBD2 - CASSWARGVSYNEQFF TGCGCCAGCAGCTGGGCCCGGGGGGTCAGTTACAATGAGCAGTTCTTC
TRBJ2-2 TRBV28 - - CASSLYRATGELFF TGTGCCAGCAGTTTGTACAGGGCCACCGGGGAGCTGTTTTTT
TRBJ2-7 TRBV7-3 TRBD1 - CASSFRQGAEKYF TGTGCCAGCAGCTTCCGACAGGGGGCGGAGAAGTACTTC
TRBJ2-7 TRBV5-1 - few CASSLDIYYEQYF TGCGCCAGCAGCTTGGACATTTACTACGAGCAGTACTTC
TRBJ2-2 TRBV18 TRBD2 once CASSPPTSGGTGELFF TGTGCCAGCTCACCGCCGACTAGCGGAGGCACCGGGGAGCTGTTTTTT
TRBJ2-2 TRBV7-3 TRBD2 - CASSVLANAGELFF TGTGCCAGCAGCGTACTAGCGAATGCCGGGGAGCTGTTTTTT
TRBJ2-7 TRBV7-9 - - CASSSGNSLSYEQYF TGTGCCAGCAGTTCAGGGAATTCCCTCTCCTACGAGCAGTACTTC
TRBJ1-2 TRBV6-1 TRBD1 - CASRNRGDYGYTF TGTGCCAGCAGGAACAGGGGGGACTATGGCTACACCTTC
TRBJ1-1 TRBV5-1 TRBD1 once CASSITGVVSPTEAFF TGCGCCAGCAGCATCACAGGGGTTGTGAGTCCCACTGAAGCTTTCTTT
TRBJ2-1 TRBV7-9 - few CASSLAIADNEQFF TGTGCCAGCAGCTTAGCCATAGCGGACAATGAGCAGTTCTTC
TRBJ2-3 TRBV2 TRBD2 - CASSRLALTDTQYF TGTGCCAGCAGCCGACTAGCCCTCACAGATACGCAGTATTTT
TRBJ2-1 TRBV29-1 TRBD2 - CSVAGTSGGISYNEQFF TGCAGCGTTGCCGGGACTAGCGGGGGGATTTCCTACAATGAGCAGTTCTTC
TRBJ2-6 TRBV7-6 - few CASSAYRSWANVLTF TGTGCCAGCAGCGCCTACAGGAGCTGGGCCAACGTCCTGACTTTC
TRBJ2-1 TRBV11-1 - - CASSLAPGDEQFF TGTGCCAGCAGCTTAGCTCCGGGAGATGAGCAGTTCTTC
TRBJ2-6 TRBV11-3 TRBD2 - CASSSLAPRGFGANVLTF TGTGCCAGCAGCTCTCTAGCTCCGCGGGGGTTCGGGGCCAACGTCCTGACTTTC
TRBJ1-6 TRBV9 TRBD1 - CASSVGQHNSPLHF TGTGCCAGCAGCGTGGGACAGCATAATTCACCCCTCCACTTT
TRBJ2-2 TRBV18 - - CASSPRISGNTGELFF TGTGCCAGCTCACCACGAATTAGCGGGAACACCGGGGAGCTGTTTTTT
TRBJ2-7 TRBV20-1 - - CSAGANQAF TGCAGTGCAGGGGCCAATCAGGCTTTC
TRBJ2-7 TRBV15 - - CATSREGSGDTEQYF TGTGCCACCAGCAGAGAGGGTAGTGGTGACACCGAGCAGTACTTC
TRBJ2-2 TRBV9 TRBD2 - CASSDIAGVTGELSF TGTGCCAGCAGCGATATAGCGGGAGTGACTGGGGAGCTGTCTTTT
TRBJ1-4 TRBV5-1 TRBD1 - CASSLVGTAPEKLFF TGCGCCAGCAGCTTGGTCGGGACAGCTCCTGAAAAACTGTTTTTT
TRBJ2-1 TRBV5-3 TRBD2 - CARSSTSGRTYNEQFF TGTGCCAGAAGCTCGACTAGCGGGAGGACTTACAATGAGCAGTTCTTC
TRBJ1-1 TRBV18 TRBD1 - CASSPRDSFRNTEAFF TGTGCCAGCTCACCGAGGGACAGTTTCAGGAACACTGAAGCTTTCTTT
TRBJ1-2 TRBV6-5 - once CASISGGAGYGYTF TGTGCCAGCATCTCGGGGGGGGCAGGCTATGGCTACACCTTC
TRBJ1-1 TRBV6-5 TRBD1 - CASRPWTGGNAFF TGTGCCAGCAGACCATGGACAGGGGGGAATGCTTTCTTT
TRBJ2-7 TRBV6-4 TRBD1 - CASSDSQPDRVAYEQYF TGTGCCAGCAGTGACTCTCAACCTGACAGGGTAGCCTACGAGCAGTACTTC
TRBJ1-1 TRBV6-6 - - CASSHEILNTEAFF TGTGCCAGCAGTCACGAGATCCTGAACACTGAAGCTTTCTTT
TRBJ2-3 TRBV7-9 - few CASSASNWYLDTQYF TGTGCCAGCAGCGCCTCGAACTGGTACCTAGATACGCAGTATTTT
TRBJ1-2 TRBV9 TRBD1 - CASSVEQGDGYTF TGTGCCAGCAGCGTAGAACAGGGGGATGGCTACACCTTC
TRBJ1-5 TRBV11-2 - - CASSLLAVNQPQHF TGTGCCAGCAGCTTATTGGCGGTGAATCAGCCCCAGCATTTT
TRBJ2-3 TRBV6-1 - - CASSESATDTQYF TGTGCCAGCAGTGAAAGTGCGACAGATACGCAGTATTTT
TRBJ2-7 TRBV2 TRBD2 - CASSEGLAGVRSYEQYF TGTGCCAGCAGTGAAGGGCTAGCGGGAGTGAGGTCCTACGAGCAGTACTTC
TRBJ2-7 TRBV11-3 TRBD1 - CASSPRQGDSYEQYF TGTGCCAGCAGCCCGAGACAGGGGGATTCCTACGAGCAGTACTTC
TRBJ2-1 TRBV6-6 TRBD2 - CASSYSVGRAGNEQFF TGTGCCAGCAGTTACTCGGTAGGGAGGGCGGGGAATGAGCAGTTCTTC
TRBJ1-5 TRBV19 TRBD1 - CASGPVDRRNQPQHF TGTGCCAGTGGGCCCGTGGACAGGCGCAATCAGCCCCAGCATTTT
TRBJ2-1 TRBV5-1 TRBD1 - CASTPGQVKDNEQFF TGCGCCAGCACCCCGGGACAGGTGAAGGACAATGAGCAGTTCTTC
TRBJ2-1 TRBV6-1 - - CASSERQGHHNEQFF TGTGCCAGCAGTGAAAGGCAGGGCCATCACAATGAGCAGTTCTTC
TRBJ1-2 TRBV5-8 - - CASSFEGINYGYTF TGTGCCAGCAGCTTTGAGGGAATTAACTATGGCTACACCTTC
TRBJ2-3 TRBV6-1 - - CASSEARRGLDTQYF TGTGCCAGCAGTGAAGCAAGGAGGGGTTTGGATACGCAGTATTTT
TRBJ2-4 TRBV5-4 - - CASSLRGSENSQYF TGTGCCAGCAGCTTGAGGGGATCGGAAAACAGTCAGTACTTC
TRBJ2-3 TRBV5-1 TRBD2 few CASSSWTSGTDTQYF TGCGCCAGCAGCTCGTGGACTAGCGGTACAGATACGCAGTATTTT
TRBJ2-2 TRBV9 TRBD2 - CASSVGGTIITGELFF TGTGCCAGCAGCGTAGGTGGGACTATTATCACCGGGGAGCTGTTTTTT
TRBJ2-1 TRBV29-1 - - CSVVSPGQVFDEQFF TGCAGCGTTGTCTCCCCGGGTCAAGTTTTCGATGAGCAGTTCTTC
TRBJ1-3 TRBV7-2 TRBD1 - CASSVRQGSSGNTIYF TGTGCCAGCAGCGTACGACAGGGGAGCTCTGGAAACACCATATATTTT